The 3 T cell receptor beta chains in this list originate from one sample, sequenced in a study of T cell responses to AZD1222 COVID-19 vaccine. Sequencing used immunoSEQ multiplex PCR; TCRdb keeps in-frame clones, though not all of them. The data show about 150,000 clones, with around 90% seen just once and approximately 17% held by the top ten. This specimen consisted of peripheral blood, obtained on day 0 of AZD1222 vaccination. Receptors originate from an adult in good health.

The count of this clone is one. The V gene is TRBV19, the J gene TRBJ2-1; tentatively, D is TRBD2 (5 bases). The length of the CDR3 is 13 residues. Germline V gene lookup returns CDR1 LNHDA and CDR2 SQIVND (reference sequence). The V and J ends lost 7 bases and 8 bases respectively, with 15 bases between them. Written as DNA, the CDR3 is TGTGCCAGTAAACCCCACCGGGGTGATGAGCAGTTCTTC. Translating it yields CASKPHRGDEQFF.

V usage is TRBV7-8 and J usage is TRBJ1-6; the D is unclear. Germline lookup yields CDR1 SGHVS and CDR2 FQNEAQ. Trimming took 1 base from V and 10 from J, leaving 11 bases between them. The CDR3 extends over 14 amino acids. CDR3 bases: TGTGCCAGCAGCTTAGGGCCCAGCGGCTCACCCCTCCACTTT. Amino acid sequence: CASSLGPSGSPLHF.

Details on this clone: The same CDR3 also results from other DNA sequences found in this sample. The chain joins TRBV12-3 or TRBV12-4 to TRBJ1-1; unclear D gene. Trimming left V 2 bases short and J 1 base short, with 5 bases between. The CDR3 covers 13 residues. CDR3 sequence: CASSLKGNTEAFF. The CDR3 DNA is TGTGCCAGCAGTTTAAAGGGGAACACTGAAGCTTTCTTT.